This entry describes one T cell receptor (beta chain). This specimen belongs to a study of blood T cell repertoires in COVID-19. The wider study: PBMCs, B-cell-depleted T cells, or T cells provided the cDNA or gDNA that made up the material.

Repertoires were generated with immunoSEQ multiplex PCR, while TCRdb's copy carries only in-frame clones and drops some. This table has 200,000 to 300,000 clones, about nine tenths appearing once. Trimming shortened V by 5 bases and J by 0 bases, and 16 bases separated the two germline ends. The CDR3 runs to 17 residues. Per germline, CDR1 MNHEY and CDR2 SMNVEV (reference sequence). The source is a woman in her sixties who had recovered from COVID-19. The sequenced sample consisted of peripheral blood. This chain joins TRBV27 and TRBJ1-4; D perhaps matches TRBD1 (5 bases). The CDR3, as DNA: TGTGCCAGCAGTCGTAACAGAGCGGGGGCAACTAATGAAAAACTGTTTTTT. It codes for CASSRNRAGATNEKLFF.